The sequence of this TCR beta chain was determined in a study of CD8 T cells in Susac syndrome. Sequencing of TCR beta covered CD8+ and CD4+ T cells obtained from blood. An amount of RNA that ranged from roughly 0.5 to 1 ug was reverse transcribed with random hexamers. TCRdb called the immunoSEQ multiplex PCR reads again in MiXCR, with one record for every CDR3 protein. The profile shows roughly 160,000 distinct CDR3 sequences, around 94% of them singletons. V was trimmed by 6 bases and J by 0 bases, leaving 10 bases between them. The CDR3 is 14 amino acids. Germline-derived CDR1 and CDR2 are MNHEY and SVGEGT.

The V call is TRBV6-2 or TRBV6-3, the J call TRBJ2-3; D might be TRBD1 (6 bases). This TCR was recovered from a human donor in good health. Sequencing was done on a sample of CD4+ T cells from PBMCs. CDR3 loop: CASRMQGSTDTQYF. Written as DNA, the CDR3 is TGTGCCAGCAGGATGCAGGGGAGCACAGATACGCAGTATTTT.